This T cell receptor (beta chain) emerged from a study of glioma-infiltrating T cells. Study information: Samples included WHO grade II oligodendrogliomas or astrocytomas and initial-diagnosis grade IV glioblastomas. Before surgery, glioma patients received dexamethasone for at most six days. Study outcomes and limitations: Gliomas, especially low-grade, showed above-expected tissue-blood divergence; non-neoplastic patients showed below.

On this clonotype: Its antigen remains unidentified.

Using RNA template, CDR3s of TCR alpha and beta were amplified with iRepertoire arm-PCR. For one-step reverse transcription and amplification, roughly 95-450 ng of tissue mRNA or PBMC total RNA was used. TCRdb itself ran the multiplex PCR reads through MiXCR, one entry per CDR3 protein. Among 300,000 to 450,000 distinct CDR3 sequences listed, roughly 41% were seen once. This TCR was recovered from a human donor with low-grade glioma or glioblastoma, undergoing nonglioma brain surgery, or in good health (not recorded which). Sequenced material: glioma tissue, nonneoplastic brain tissue, or PBMCs (not recorded which).

The CDR3 DNA reads TGTGCCAGCAGCCCAGGGACAGGACGCAAGACCCAGCATTTT. It yields the protein CASSPGTGRKTQHF. The chain is built from TRBV7-9 and TRBJ1-5; the match to TRBD1 covers 8 bases. Germline trimming cut 5 bases from V and 11 bases from J; bases unmatched to any gene: 11. Germline CDR1 reads SEHNR; CDR2 reads FQNEAQ (reference sequence). This CDR3 is 14 amino acids long.